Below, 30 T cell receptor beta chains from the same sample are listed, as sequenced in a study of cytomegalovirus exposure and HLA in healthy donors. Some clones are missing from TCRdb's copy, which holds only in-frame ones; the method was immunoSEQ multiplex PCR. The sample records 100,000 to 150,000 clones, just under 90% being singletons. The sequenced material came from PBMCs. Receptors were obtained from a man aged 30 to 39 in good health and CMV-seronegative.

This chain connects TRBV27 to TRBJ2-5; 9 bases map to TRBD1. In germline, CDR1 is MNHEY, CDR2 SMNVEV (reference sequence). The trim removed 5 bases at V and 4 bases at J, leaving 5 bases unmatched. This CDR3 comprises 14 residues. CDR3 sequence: CASSDRDRAETQYF. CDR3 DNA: TGTGCCAGCAGTGATCGGGACAGGGCAGAGACCCAGTACTTC.

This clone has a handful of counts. CDR3 DNA sequence: TGTGCCAGCAGAGGGCGGGTTAACACCGGGGAGCTGTTTTTT. This sequence encodes CASRGRVNTGELFF. The chain links TRBV2 to TRBJ2-2; weak D call: TRBD2 (5 bases). Germline CDR1 SNHLY, CDR2 FYNNEI. V was cut by 6 bases and J by 2 bases, with 10 bases left in between. This CDR3 comprises 14 residues.

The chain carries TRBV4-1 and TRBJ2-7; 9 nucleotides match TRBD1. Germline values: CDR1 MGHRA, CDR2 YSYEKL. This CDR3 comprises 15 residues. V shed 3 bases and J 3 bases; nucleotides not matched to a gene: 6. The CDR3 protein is CASSHYGTGIYEQYF. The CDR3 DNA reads TGCGCCAGCAGCCACTACGGGACAGGGATCTACGAGCAGTACTTC.

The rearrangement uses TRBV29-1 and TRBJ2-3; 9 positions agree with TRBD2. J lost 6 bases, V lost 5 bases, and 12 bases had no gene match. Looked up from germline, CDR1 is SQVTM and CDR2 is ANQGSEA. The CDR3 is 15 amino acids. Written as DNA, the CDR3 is TGCAGCGTTTTTCGGGGTAGCGGGGGAGGGGATACGCAGTATTTT. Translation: CSVFRGSGGGDTQYF.

The DNA for the CDR3 is TGTGCCAGCAGGGCAGGGGGCTATTATCAGCCCCAGCATTTT. Amino acids: CASRAGGYYQPQHF. The chain recombines TRBV2 with TRBJ1-5; TRBD1 agrees at 8 bases. V shed 6 bases, J shed 5 bases, and the junction held 6 bases outside the gene matches. CDR3 size: 14 residues. Germline assignment: CDR1 SNHLY and CDR2 FYNNEI.

CDR3 in amino acids: CASSHWTGAYGYTF. The CDR3, as DNA: TGTGCCAGCAGCCACTGGACAGGGGCCTATGGCTACACCTTC. The chain has TRBV2 and TRBJ1-2; the match to TRBD1 covers 9 bases. The CDR3 extends over 14 amino acids. The ends lost 6 bases at V and 4 bases at J; junction bases unmatched: 6. The germline gives CDR1 SNHLY, CDR2 FYNNEI.

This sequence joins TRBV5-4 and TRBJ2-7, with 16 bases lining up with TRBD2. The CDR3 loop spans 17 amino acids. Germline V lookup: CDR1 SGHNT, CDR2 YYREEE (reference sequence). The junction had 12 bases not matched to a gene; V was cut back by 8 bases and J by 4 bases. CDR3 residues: CARAGLAGGILCYEQYF. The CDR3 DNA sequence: TGTGCCAGAGCGGGACTAGCGGGGGGGATCCTATGTTACGAGCAGTACTTC.

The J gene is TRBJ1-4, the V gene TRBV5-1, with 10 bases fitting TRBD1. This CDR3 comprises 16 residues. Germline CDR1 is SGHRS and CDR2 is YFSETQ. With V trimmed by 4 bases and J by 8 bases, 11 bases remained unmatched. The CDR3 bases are TGCGCCAGCAGCCCCAAAGCGGGACAGGGGAACGAAAAACTGTTTTTT. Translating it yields CASSPKAGQGNEKLFF.

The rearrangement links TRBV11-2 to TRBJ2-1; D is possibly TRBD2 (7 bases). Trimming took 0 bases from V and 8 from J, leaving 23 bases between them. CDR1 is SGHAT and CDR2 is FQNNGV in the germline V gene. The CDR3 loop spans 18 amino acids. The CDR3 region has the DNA TGTGCCAGCAGCTTAGATCCTGCCTTGGGGGGGCGGTTCGATGAGCAGTTCTTC. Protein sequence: CASSLDPALGGRFDEQFF.

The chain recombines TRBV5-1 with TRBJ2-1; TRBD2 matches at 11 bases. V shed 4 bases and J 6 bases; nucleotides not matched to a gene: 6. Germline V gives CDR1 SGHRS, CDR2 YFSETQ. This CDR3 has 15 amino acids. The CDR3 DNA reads TGCGCCAGCAGCCCCAAACTAGCGGGGGCCAATGAGCAGTTCTTC. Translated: CASSPKLAGANEQFF. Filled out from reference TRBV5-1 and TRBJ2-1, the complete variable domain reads KAGVTQTPRYLIKTRGQQVTLSCSPISGHRSVSWYQQTPGQGLQFLFEYFSETQRNKGNFPGRFSGRQFSNSRSEMNVSTLELGDSALYLCASSPKLAGANEQFFGPGTRLTVL.

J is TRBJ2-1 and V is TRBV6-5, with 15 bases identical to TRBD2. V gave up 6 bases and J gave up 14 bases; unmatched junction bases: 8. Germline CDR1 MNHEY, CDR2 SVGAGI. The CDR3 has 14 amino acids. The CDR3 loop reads CASRPGLAGGGEFF. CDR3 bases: TGTGCCAGCAGGCCGGGACTAGCGGGGGGAGGGGAGTTCTTC.

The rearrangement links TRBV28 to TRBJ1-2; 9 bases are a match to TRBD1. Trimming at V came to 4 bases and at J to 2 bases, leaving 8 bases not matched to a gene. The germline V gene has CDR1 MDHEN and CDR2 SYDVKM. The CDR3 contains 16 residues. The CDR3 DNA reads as TGTGCCAGCAGTTCCGCATTAGGGACAGGGAACTATGGCTACACCTTC. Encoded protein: CASSSALGTGNYGYTF.

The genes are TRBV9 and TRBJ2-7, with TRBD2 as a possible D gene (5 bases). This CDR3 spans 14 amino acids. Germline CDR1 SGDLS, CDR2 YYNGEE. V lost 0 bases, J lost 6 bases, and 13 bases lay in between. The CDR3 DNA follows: TGTGCCAGCAGCGTAGCCGAAGGAGGTTTCGAGCAGTACTTC. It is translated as CASSVAEGGFEQYF.

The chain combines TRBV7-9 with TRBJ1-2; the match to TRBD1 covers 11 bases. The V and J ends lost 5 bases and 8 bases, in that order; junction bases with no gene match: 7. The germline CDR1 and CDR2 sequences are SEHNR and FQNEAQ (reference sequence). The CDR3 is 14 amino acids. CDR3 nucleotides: TGTGCCAGCAGCCCCGCGGACAGGGGGCGGGGCTACACCTTC. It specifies CASSPADRGRGYTF.

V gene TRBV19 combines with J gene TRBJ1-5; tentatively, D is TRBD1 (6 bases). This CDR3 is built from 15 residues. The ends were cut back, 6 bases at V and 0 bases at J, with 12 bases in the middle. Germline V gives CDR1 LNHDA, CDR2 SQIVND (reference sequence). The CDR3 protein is CASRAGAISNQPQHF. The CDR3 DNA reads TGTGCCAGTAGGGCAGGGGCTATTAGCAATCAGCCCCAGCATTTT.

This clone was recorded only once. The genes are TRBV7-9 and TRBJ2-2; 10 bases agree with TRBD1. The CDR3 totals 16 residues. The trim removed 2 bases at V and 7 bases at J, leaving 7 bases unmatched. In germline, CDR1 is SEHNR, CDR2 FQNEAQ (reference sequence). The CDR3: CASSLSRTGGHGELFF. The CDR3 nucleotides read TGTGCCAGCAGCTTATCGCGGACAGGGGGACACGGGGAGCTGTTTTTT.

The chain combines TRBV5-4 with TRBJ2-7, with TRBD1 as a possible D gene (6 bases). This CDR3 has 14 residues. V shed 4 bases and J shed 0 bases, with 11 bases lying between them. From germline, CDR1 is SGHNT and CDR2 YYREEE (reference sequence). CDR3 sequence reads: CASSNQQGSYEQYF. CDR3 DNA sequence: TGTGCCAGCAGCAATCAACAGGGCTCCTACGAGCAGTACTTC.

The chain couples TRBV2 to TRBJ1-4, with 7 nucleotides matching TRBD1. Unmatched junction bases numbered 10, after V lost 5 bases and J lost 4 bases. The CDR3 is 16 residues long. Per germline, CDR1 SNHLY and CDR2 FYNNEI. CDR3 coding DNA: TGTGCCAGCAGTTCCACTTGGACAGGACTTAATGAAAAACTGTTTTTT. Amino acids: CASSSTWTGLNEKLFF.

The CDR3 DNA reads TGTGCCAGCAGCGACAGGGGGTCCGAGCAGTACTTC. This gives the protein CASSDRGSEQYF. The chain has TRBV5-4 and TRBJ2-7, with 9 bases lining up with TRBD1. The CDR3 covers 12 residues. V shed 4 bases, J shed 6 bases, and the junction held 2 bases outside the gene matches. In germline, CDR1 is SGHNT, CDR2 YYREEE (reference sequence).

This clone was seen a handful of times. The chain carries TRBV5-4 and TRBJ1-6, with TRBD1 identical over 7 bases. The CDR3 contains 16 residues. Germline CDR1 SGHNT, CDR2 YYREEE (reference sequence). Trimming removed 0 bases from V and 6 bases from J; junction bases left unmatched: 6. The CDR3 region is CASSLGRDRPNSPLHF. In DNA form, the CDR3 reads TGTGCCAGCAGCTTGGGCCGGGACAGACCTAATTCACCCCTCCACTTT.

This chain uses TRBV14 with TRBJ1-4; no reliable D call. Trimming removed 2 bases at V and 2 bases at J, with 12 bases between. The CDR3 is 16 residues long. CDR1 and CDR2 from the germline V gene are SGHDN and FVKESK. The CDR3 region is CASSQRRGGTNEKLFF. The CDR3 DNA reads TGTGCCAGCAGCCAACGACGTGGAGGGACTAATGAAAAACTGTTTTTT.

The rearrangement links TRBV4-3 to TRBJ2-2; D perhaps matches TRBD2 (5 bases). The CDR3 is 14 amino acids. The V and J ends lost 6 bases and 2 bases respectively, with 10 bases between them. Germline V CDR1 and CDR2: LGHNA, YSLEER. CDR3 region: CASSRTGNTGELFF. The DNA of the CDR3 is TGCGCCAGCAGTAGGACGGGAAACACCGGGGAGCTGTTTTTT.

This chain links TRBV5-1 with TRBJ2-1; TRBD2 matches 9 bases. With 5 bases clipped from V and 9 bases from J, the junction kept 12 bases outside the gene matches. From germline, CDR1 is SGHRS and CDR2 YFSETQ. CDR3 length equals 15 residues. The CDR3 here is CASRDQAGGPFEQFF. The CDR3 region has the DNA TGCGCCAGCAGAGATCAGGCGGGGGGGCCGTTTGAGCAGTTCTTC.

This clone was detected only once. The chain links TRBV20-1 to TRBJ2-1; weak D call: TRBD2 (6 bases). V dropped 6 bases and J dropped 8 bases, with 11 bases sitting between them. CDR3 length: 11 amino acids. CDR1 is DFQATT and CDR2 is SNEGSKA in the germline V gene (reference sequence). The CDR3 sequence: CSAPTRHEQFF. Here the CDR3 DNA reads TGCAGTGCACCGACTAGGCATGAGCAGTTCTTC.

CDR3 in amino acids: CASSISDRGNEQFF. The DNA of the CDR3 is TGTGCCAGTAGTATATCGGACAGGGGCAATGAGCAGTTCTTC. This sequence joins TRBV19 and TRBJ2-1, with 9 bases that match TRBD1. The CDR3 is 14 amino acids. Looked up from germline, CDR1 is LNHDA and CDR2 is SQIVND (reference sequence). J lost 6 bases, V lost 2 bases, and 2 bases had no gene match.

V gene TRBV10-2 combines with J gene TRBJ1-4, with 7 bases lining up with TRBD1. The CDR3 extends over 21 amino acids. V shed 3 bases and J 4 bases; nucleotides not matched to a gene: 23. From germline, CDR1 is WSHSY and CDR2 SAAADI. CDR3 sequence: CASSDPTRTGGAPALNEKLFF. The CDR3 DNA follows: TGCGCCAGCAGTGATCCGACCCGGACAGGCGGAGCCCCTGCCCTTAATGAAAAACTGTTTTTT.

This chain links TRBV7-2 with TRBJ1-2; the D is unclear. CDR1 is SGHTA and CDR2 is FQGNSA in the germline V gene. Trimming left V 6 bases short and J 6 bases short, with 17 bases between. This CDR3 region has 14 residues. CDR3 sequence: CASSYYGMKDGYTF. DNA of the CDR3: TGTGCCAGCAGTTACTACGGGATGAAAGATGGCTACACCTTC.

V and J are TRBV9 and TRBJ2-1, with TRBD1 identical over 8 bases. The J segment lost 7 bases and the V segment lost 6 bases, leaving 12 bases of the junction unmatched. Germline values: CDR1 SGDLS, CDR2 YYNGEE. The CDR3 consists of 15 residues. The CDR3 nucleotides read TGTGCCAGCACCCGACAGGGGAGTAGTTTTAATGAGCAGTTCTTC. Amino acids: CASTRQGSSFNEQFF. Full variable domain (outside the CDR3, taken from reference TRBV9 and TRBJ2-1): DSGVTQTPKHLITATGQRVTLRCSPRSGDLSVYWYQQSLDQGLQFLIQYYNGEERAKGNILERFSAQQFPDLHSELNLSSLELGDSALYFCASTRQGSSFNEQFFGPGTRLTVL.

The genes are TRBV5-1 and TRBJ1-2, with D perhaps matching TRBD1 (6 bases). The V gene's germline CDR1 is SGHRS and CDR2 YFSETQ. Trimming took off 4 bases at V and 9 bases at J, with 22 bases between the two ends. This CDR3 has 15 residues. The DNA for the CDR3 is TGCGCCAGCAGCCCTACCACCAGGGGAGGGGTCCGCTACACCTTC. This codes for CASSPTTRGGVRYTF.

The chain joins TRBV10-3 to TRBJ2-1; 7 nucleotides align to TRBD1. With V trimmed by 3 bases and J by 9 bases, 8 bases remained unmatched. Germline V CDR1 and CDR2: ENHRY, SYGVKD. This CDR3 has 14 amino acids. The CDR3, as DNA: TGTGCCATCAGTGATTACCGGACAGGTAGTGAGCAGTTCTTC. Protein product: CAISDYRTGSEQFF.